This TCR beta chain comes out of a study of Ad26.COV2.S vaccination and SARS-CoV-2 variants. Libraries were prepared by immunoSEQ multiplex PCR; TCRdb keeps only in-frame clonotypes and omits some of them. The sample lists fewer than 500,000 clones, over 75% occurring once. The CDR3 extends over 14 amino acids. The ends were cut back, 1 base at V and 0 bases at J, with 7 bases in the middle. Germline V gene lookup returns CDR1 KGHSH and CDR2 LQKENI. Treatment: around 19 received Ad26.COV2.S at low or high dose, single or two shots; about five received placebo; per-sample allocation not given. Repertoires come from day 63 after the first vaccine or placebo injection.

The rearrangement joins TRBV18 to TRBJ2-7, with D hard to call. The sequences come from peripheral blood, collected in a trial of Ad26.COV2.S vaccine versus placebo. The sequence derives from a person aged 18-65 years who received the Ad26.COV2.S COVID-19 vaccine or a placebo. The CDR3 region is CASSPQGRSYEQYF. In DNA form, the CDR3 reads TGTGCCAGCTCACCACAGGGCCGCTCCTACGAGCAGTACTTC.